This TCR beta chain was sequenced for a study of beta chain features in type 1 diabetes. The study's findings and limits: The naive, central memory and Treg TCRB repertoires of patients appeared to be more similar to one another than those of healthy donors.

The study reverse transcribed the entire isolated RNA, so it sequenced expressed TCRB transcripts. The protocol was immunoSEQ multiplex PCR, while the TCRdb copy is restricted to in-frame clones and leaves out a portion. The sample consists of about 16,000 clones, approximately 55% of them appearing once. The CDR3 is 13 residues long. CDR1 and CDR2 from the germline V gene are MGHDK and SYGVNS. J lost 5 bases, V lost 6 bases, and 7 bases had no gene match. This clone was picked up a small number of times. Its specificity is not known. Naive, central memory, regulatory and stem cell-like memory cells within the CD4+ compartment were sorted using CD45RO/CCR7/CD25/CD127/CD95/CD27.

The rearrangement joins TRBV25-1 to TRBJ2-7, with 7 bases aligning to TRBD1. Sequencing input: stem cell memory CD4+ T cells from blood. The origin of this receptor is a woman younger than 35 in good health. The CDR3 DNA reads as TGTGCCAGCAGGGAGACAGGGATCCACGAGCAGTACTTC. The encoded protein is CASRETGIHEQYF.